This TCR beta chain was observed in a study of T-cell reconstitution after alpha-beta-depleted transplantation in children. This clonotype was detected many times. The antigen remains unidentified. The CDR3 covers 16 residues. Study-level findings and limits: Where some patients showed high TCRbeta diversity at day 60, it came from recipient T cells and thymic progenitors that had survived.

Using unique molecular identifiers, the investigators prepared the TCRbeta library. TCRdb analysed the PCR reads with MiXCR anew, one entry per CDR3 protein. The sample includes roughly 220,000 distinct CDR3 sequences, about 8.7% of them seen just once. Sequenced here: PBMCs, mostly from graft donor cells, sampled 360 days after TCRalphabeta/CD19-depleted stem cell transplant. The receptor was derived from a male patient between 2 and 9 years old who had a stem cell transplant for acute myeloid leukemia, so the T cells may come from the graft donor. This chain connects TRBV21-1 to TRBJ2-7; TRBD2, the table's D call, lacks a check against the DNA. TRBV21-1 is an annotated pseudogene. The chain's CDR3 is CASSKRSLAGDYEQYF. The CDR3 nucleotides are TGTGCCAGCAGCAAAAGGTCACTAGCGGGAGACTACGAGCAGTACTTC.